Listed here are 7 T cell receptor beta chains from one sample, sequenced in a study of blood T cell repertoires in COVID-19. Using immunoSEQ multiplex PCR, the repertoire was profiled, and TCRdb retains in-frame clones only, with some absent. The sample yields almost 500,000 clones, less than 90% seen once. The sequenced sample consisted of PBMCs or T cells enriched from blood (not recorded which). These receptor sequences come from a woman aged 60 to 75 who had recovered from COVID-19.

The V and J genes are TRBV14 and TRBJ1-5; no clear D gene. This CDR3 region has 17 residues. Trimming removed 4 bases from V and 3 bases from J, with 19 bases in between. CDR1 and CDR2 (germline): SGHDN, FVKESK. The chain's CDR3 is CASSPKREGTINQPQHF. DNA of the CDR3: TGTGCCAGCAGCCCTAAGCGAGAGGGTACGATCAATCAGCCCCAGCATTTT.

The V and J genes are TRBV6-5 and TRBJ2-1; maybe TRBD1 (5 bases). The germline gives CDR1 MNHEY, CDR2 SVGAGI. CDR3 length equals 12 residues. The germline V and J ends were trimmed by 4 bases and 8 bases, with 9 bases remaining between them. DNA for the CDR3: TGTGCCAGCAGTTTGCAGGGTGATGAGCAGTTCTTC. Protein: CASSLQGDEQFF.

The rearrangement links TRBV28 to TRBJ1-5; D is ambiguous. The CDR3 length is 14 residues. Deletions cut 6 bases from V and 4 bases from J, with 13 bases between. Germline V gene lookup returns CDR1 MDHEN and CDR2 SYDVKM. The CDR3 is CASRTAGNNQPQHF. The CDR3 DNA reads TGTGCCAGCAGGACGGCGGGTAATAATCAGCCCCAGCATTTT.

The genes are TRBV5-1 and TRBJ1-2; tentative D call: TRBD1 (6 bases). The V gene's germline CDR1 is SGHRS and CDR2 YFSETQ. Between the trimmed V and J ends, which lost 5 bases and 4 bases, there was a span of 15 bases. The CDR3 extends over 14 amino acids. CDR3 in amino acids: CASRSGGGAYGYTF. For the CDR3, the DNA is TGCGCCAGCAGGTCGGGAGGGGGGGCCTATGGCTACACCTTC.

J is TRBJ1-2 and V is TRBV19; D is undetermined. Trimming took 7 bases from V and 4 from J, leaving 13 bases between them. Per germline, CDR1 LNHDA and CDR2 SQIVND (reference sequence). The CDR3 covers 13 residues. Here the CDR3 reads CASTPPGIYGYTF. The CDR3, as DNA: TGTGCCAGTACTCCTCCAGGCATCTATGGCTACACCTTC.

V and J are TRBV6-5 and TRBJ1-2, with D perhaps matching TRBD1 (6 bases). This CDR3 comprises 12 residues. CDR1 MNHEY and CDR2 SVGAGI come from the germline V gene. V was clipped by 6 bases and J by 7 bases, with 12 bases between them. The CDR3 DNA reads as TGTGCCAGCAGGGGGACACAAGGTGGCTACACCTTC. Translating it yields CASRGTQGGYTF.

The table lists this clone with a count of one. The rearrangement links TRBV10-3 to TRBJ1-3; a weak D match, TRBD1 (5 bases). This CDR3 contains 15 residues. Germline CDR1 and CDR2: ENHRY and SYGVKD. V dropped 5 bases and J dropped 1 base, with 12 bases sitting between them. CDR3 region: CAISSLRVSGNTIYF. CDR3 DNA sequence: TGTGCCATCAGTTCCCTCAGGGTGTCTGGAAACACCATATATTTT.